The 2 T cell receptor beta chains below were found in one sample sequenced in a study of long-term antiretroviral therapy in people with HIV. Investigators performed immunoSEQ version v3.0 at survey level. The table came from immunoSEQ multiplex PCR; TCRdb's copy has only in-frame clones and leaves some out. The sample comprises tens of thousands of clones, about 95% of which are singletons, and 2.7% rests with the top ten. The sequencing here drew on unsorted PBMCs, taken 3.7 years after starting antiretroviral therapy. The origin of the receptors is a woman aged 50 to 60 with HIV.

The CDR3 region is CASSLAGRAHQAFF. DNA of the CDR3: TGCGCCAGCAGCTTGGCGGGCAGGGCGCATCAAGCTTTCTTT. This chain joins TRBV5-1 and TRBJ1-1; tentative D call: TRBD1 (5 bases). Germline V gene data show CDR1 as SGHRS and CDR2 as YFSETQ. Trimming left V 0 bases short and J 9 bases short, with 15 bases between. The CDR3 runs to 14 residues.

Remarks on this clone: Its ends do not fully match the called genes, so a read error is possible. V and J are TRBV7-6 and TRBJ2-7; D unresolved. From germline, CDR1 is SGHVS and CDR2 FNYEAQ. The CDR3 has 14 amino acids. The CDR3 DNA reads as TGTGCCAGCAGCTCGACACCCTTTTCCTCCGAGCAGTACTTC. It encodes CASSSTPFSSEQYF.